Below are 6 T cell receptor beta chains sequenced from a single sample in a study of shared clonotypes between healthy human individuals. TCRdb's table, derived via immunoSEQ multiplex PCR, lists solely in-frame clones and lacks some. The sample holds roughly 300,000 clones, around 87% seen once. Sequenced material: memory CD8+ T cells sorted from blood. The subset was: CD45RO+ cells pooled with CCR7-negative TemRA cells. The source is a man in his late teens or twenties in good health.

The chain combines TRBV6-1 with TRBJ2-1; tentatively, D is TRBD1 (5 bases). The V end lost 1 base, the J end lost 4 bases, and 5 bases lay between the germline ends. Germline lookup yields CDR1 MNHNS and CDR2 SASEGT. There are 13 residues in the CDR3. The CDR3 nucleotides are TGTGCCAGCAGTGAAGAGGGGTACAATGAGCAGTTCTTC. Translation: CASSEEGYNEQFF.

J is TRBJ1-1 and V is TRBV4-1, with TRBD1 as a possible D gene (5 bases). V lost 1 base and J 5 bases, leaving 14 bases between the germline ends. Germline CDR1 and CDR2: MGHRA and YSYEKL. This CDR3 has 15 residues. CDR3 amino acids: CASSQAKSGVTEAFF. The CDR3 DNA is TGCGCCAGCAGCCAAGCGAAATCGGGGGTGACTGAAGCTTTCTTT.

Here the CDR3 DNA reads TGTGCCAGTACTGGGGGGTTTTCAGAGACCCAGTACTTC. It translates to CASTGGFSETQYF. The V and J genes are TRBV19 and TRBJ2-5, with D perhaps matching TRBD2 (6 bases). Germline CDR1 reads LNHDA; CDR2 reads SQIVND (reference sequence). The CDR3 extends over 13 amino acids. V was trimmed by 7 bases and J by 4 bases, leaving 13 bases between them. The full variable domain, in which reference TRBV19 and TRBJ2-5 provide the parts outside the CDR3, is DGGITQSPKYLFRKEGQNVTLSCEQNLNHDAMYWYRQDPGQGLRLIYYSQIVNDFQKGDIAEGYSVSREKKESFPLTVTSAQKNPTAFYLCASTGGFSETQYFGPGTRLLVL.

The rearrangement links TRBV7-9 to TRBJ2-2; a weak D match, TRBD2 (5 bases). This CDR3 contains 13 residues. With 5 bases removed from V and 5 bases from J, the gap between germline ends came to 9 bases. Looked up from germline, CDR1 is SEHNR and CDR2 is FQNEAQ (reference sequence). This chain's CDR3 is CASSPGLTGELFF. The DNA of the CDR3 is TGTGCCAGCAGCCCAGGACTTACCGGGGAGCTGTTTTTT.

The CDR3 is CASSQQNYNSPLHF. Written as DNA, the CDR3 is TGTGCCAGCAGCCAGCAGAACTATAATTCACCCCTCCACTTT. The rearrangement uses TRBV7-9 and TRBJ1-6; D gene ambiguous. The V and J ends lost 5 bases and 3 bases respectively, with 8 bases between them. Looked up from germline, CDR1 is SEHNR and CDR2 is FQNEAQ (reference sequence). The CDR3 has 14 amino acids.

The J gene is TRBJ1-4, the V gene TRBV2; D remains unclear. The germline V gene encodes CDR1 SNHLY and CDR2 FYNNEI. This CDR3 spans 12 amino acids. V was cut by 4 bases and J by 4 bases, with 4 bases left in between. This CDR3 is CASSAFNEKLFF. The CDR3 DNA is TGTGCCAGCAGTGCATTTAATGAAAAACTGTTTTTT.